One sample yielded the 2 T cell receptor beta chains listed below, sequenced in a study of regulatory T cells in long-lasting Graves disease. Construction of TCR beta libraries relied on iRepertoire HTBI primers and on Arm-PCR targeting CDR3 regions. In TCRdb, the multiplex PCR reads were re-called with MiXCR into one record per CDR3 protein. The sample has over 350,000 distinct CDR3 sequences, around 21% seen once; the top ten hold roughly 20%. Time point reported: persistent/refractory GD, antithyroid drugs over 5 years with positive TRAb. PBMC RNA was the source of the TCR library. The starting material was peripheral blood mononuclear cells (PBMCs), obtained when the disease was refractory, from a patient treated with antithyroid drugs. These receptors were obtained from a female donor with Graves disease.

The chain is built from TRBV18 and TRBJ2-7; 8 bases align to TRBD1. Looked up from germline, CDR1 is KGHSH and CDR2 is LQKENI. Losses at the gene ends were 2 bases for V and 6 bases for J; bases not matched to a gene: 9. The CDR3 length is 15 residues. DNA for the CDR3: TGTGCCAGCTCACCAGGGGCGCAGGGGGCGGCCGAGCAGTACTTC. Its translation: CASSPGAQGAAEQYF.

In the case of this clonotype: This may come from a read error, since a much larger clone is one base off. CDR3 in DNA: TGTGCCAGCGGGCGACAGCATTCCAACTATGGCCACACCTTC. It encodes CASGRQHSNYGHTF. This rearrangement joins TRBV6-2 or TRBV6-3 to TRBJ1-2; D might be TRBD1 (5 bases). Per the germline V gene, CDR1 is MNHEY and CDR2 is SVGEGT. This CDR3 has 14 amino acids.